The 4 T cell receptor beta chains below all came from one sample that was sequenced in a study of blood T cell repertoires in COVID-19. The repertoire was sequenced with immunoSEQ multiplex PCR; TCRdb's copy has only in-frame clones and lacks some. The sample records just over 90,000 clones, around four fifths being singletons. Sequenced sample: peripheral blood. Every receptor here comes from a human donor in a cohort sampled during active COVID-19.

This rearrangement joins TRBV6-5 to TRBJ2-7, with 8 bases aligning to TRBD2. The ends lost 5 bases at V and 3 bases at J; junction bases unmatched: 9. There are 15 residues in the CDR3. Germline CDR1 and CDR2: MNHEY and SVGAGI. CDR3 residues: CASSRTTSGNYEQYF. The CDR3 bases are TGTGCCAGCAGTCGAACTACTAGCGGAAACTACGAGCAGTACTTC.

This clone was observed a single time. The CDR3 is CASPRLQREPFTDTQFEQYF. The CDR3, as DNA: TGTGCCAGCCCCCGCCTTCAGCGGGAGCCCTTCACAGATACGCAGTTCGAGCAGTATTTT. V is TRBV27 and J is TRBJ2-3; the match to TRBD2 covers 8 bases. J gave up 11 bases and V 8 bases, and 33 bases lay outside the gene matches. The CDR3 covers 20 residues. CDR1 and CDR2 from the germline V gene are MNHEY and SMNVEV (reference sequence).

This clone was seen only once. The chain is built from TRBV28 and TRBJ1-1; the D gene is possibly TRBD1 (5 bases). Germline V gives CDR1 MDHEN, CDR2 SYDVKM. The CDR3 covers 13 residues. With 2 bases removed from V and 10 bases from J, the gap between germline ends came to 14 bases. CDR3 region: CASSLPGRRGAFF. CDR3 DNA sequence: TGTGCCAGCAGTTTACCAGGGAGGCGGGGAGCTTTCTTT.

The chain employs TRBV20-1 and TRBJ1-1; maybe TRBD1 (6 bases). CDR3 size: 13 residues. CDR1 and CDR2 (germline): DFQATT, SNEGSKA (reference sequence). Trimming removed 3 bases from V and 1 base from J, with 9 bases in between. The CDR3, as DNA: TGCAGTGCTAGTAGGACAGCGAACACTGAAGCTTTCTTT. This encodes CSASRTANTEAFF.